This is a list of T cell receptor beta chains from one sample in a study of cytomegalovirus exposure and HLA in healthy donors. Produced via immunoSEQ multiplex PCR; TCRdb's table is partial and in-frame only. The sample yields 180,000 or so clones, around 77% seen once. Input material: PBMCs. The receptors here all came from a young woman in good health and CMV-seronegative. Each CDR3 is given with its conserved first and last residue. Fields, in order: V gene, clone size, J gene, D gene, CDR3 protein, CDR3 DNA. A D gene is named only where the DNA matches it firmly. Clone size is not always given. Where it is, it says once, few, many or a class for expanded clones.

TRBV10-2	NA	TRBJ2-5	TRBD2	CASSETGLARETQYF	TGCGCCAGCAGTGAGACGGGACTAGCGAGGGAGACCCAGTACTTC
TRBV9	NA	TRBJ2-7	TRBD1	CASSVSGQGATYEQYF	TGTGCCAGCAGCGTTTCGGGACAGGGGGCAACATACGAGCAGTACTTC
TRBV2	NA	TRBJ1-2	NA	CASSPGVRGYTF	TGTGCCAGCAGTCCCGGGGTCCGGGGCTACACCTTC
TRBV29-1	NA	TRBJ1-1	TRBD1	CSVTPVDRANTEAFF	TGCAGCGTCACACCCGTGGACAGGGCGAACACTGAAGCTTTCTTT
TRBV7-9	NA	TRBJ1-1	NA	CASSLPTGFGTEAFF	TGTGCCAGCAGCTTACCCACAGGGTTCGGGACTGAAGCTTTCTTT
TRBV7-3	few	TRBJ2-3	NA	CASSLTPADTQYF	TGTGCCAGCAGCTTAACCCCCGCAGATACGCAGTATTTT
TRBV5-1	NA	TRBJ1-2	TRBD1	CASSFYRGSGYGYTF	TGCGCCAGCAGCTTCTACAGGGGGAGCGGGTATGGCTACACCTTC
TRBV19	few	TRBJ1-3	NA	CASSIIGLKNSGNTIYF	TGTGCCAGTAGTATCATCGGACTGAAGAACTCTGGAAACACCATATATTTT
TRBV7-2	few	TRBJ2-1	TRBD1	CASSSRDRARNEQFF	TGTGCCAGCAGCTCCCGGGACAGGGCCCGTAATGAGCAGTTCTTC
TRBV28	NA	TRBJ2-7	TRBD1	CASSLLGQGNSYEQYF	TGTGCCAGCAGTCTATTGGGACAGGGGAATTCCTACGAGCAGTACTTC
TRBV30	NA	TRBJ2-5	NA	CAWIPGVEDQYF	TGTGCCTGGATACCAGGGGTAGAGGACCAGTACTTC
TRBV27	once	TRBJ1-2	TRBD1	CATKLRTGALSYGYTF	TGTGCCACCAAACTTAGGACAGGGGCCCTAAGCTATGGCTACACCTTC
TRBV30	NA	TRBJ2-7	NA	CAWSESAWGSSYEQYF	TGTGCCTGGAGTGAATCCGCTTGGGGCAGTTCCTACGAGCAGTACTTC
TRBV7-2	few	TRBJ2-7	TRBD2	CASSRVGTSGALNYEQYF	TGTGCCAGCAGCCGAGTGGGGACTAGCGGTGCCCTGAACTACGAGCAGTACTTC
TRBV2	NA	TRBJ2-1	NA	CASSELSGQRVRNEQFF	TGTGCCAGCAGTGAACTTTCCGGCCAGCGGGTCCGCAATGAGCAGTTCTTC
TRBV11-3	NA	TRBJ1-1	TRBD1	CASSLGTGTGGCMNTEAFF	TGTGCCAGCAGCTTAGGAACCGGGACAGGGGGCTGTATGAACACTGAAGCTTTCTTT
TRBV6-1	NA	TRBJ1-2	TRBD1	CASSGGQASRGYTF	TGTGCCAGCAGTGGGGGACAGGCGAGCCGCGGCTACACCTTC
TRBV10-1	NA	TRBJ1-1	TRBD1	CASSSRGLTEAFF	TGCGCCAGCAGTAGCAGGGGGCTGACTGAAGCTTTCTTT
TRBV6-1	NA	TRBJ2-4	NA	CASSDPKDWSDKNIQYF	TGTGCCAGCAGTGACCCGAAAGACTGGAGTGACAAAAACATTCAGTACTTC
TRBV5-4	once	TRBJ2-7	NA	CASSWTQGPSYEQYF	TGTGCCAGCAGCTGGACCCAGGGGCCCTCCTACGAGCAGTACTTC
TRBV27	NA	TRBJ1-6	NA	CASSSPQGLVYSPLHF	TGTGCCAGCAGTTCTCCGCAGGGGTTAGTTTATTCACCCCTCCACTTT
TRBV25-1	once	TRBJ1-5	NA	CASSGQFNQPQHF	TGTGCCAGCAGCGGACAGTTCAATCAGCCCCAGCATTTT
TRBV7-2	NA	TRBJ1-6	TRBD1	CASRYTTGGRSPLHF	TGTGCCAGCAGGTACACCACAGGGGGCCGGTCACCCCTCCACTTT
TRBV10-2	NA	TRBJ2-1	TRBD2	CASRTSGGSYNEQFF	TGCGCCAGCAGGACTAGCGGGGGCTCCTACAATGAGCAGTTCTTC
TRBV29-1	NA	TRBJ2-2	NA	CSVELGGTGELFF	TGCAGCGTTGAATTGGGGGGCACCGGGGAGCTGTTTTTT
TRBV6-5	NA	TRBJ1-6	NA	CASSSATRGLISPLHF	TGTGCCAGCAGTTCGGCGACCAGGGGTTTAATTTCACCCCTCCACTTT